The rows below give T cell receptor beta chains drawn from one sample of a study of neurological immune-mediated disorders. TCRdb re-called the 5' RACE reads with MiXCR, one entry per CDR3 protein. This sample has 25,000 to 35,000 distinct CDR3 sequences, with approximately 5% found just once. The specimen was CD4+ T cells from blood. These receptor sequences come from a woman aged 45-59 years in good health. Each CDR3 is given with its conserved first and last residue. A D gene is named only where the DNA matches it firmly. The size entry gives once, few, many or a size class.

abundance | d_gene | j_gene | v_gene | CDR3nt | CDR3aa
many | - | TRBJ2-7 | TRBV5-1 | TGCGCCAGCAGCTTGGCCGGGACACTATCCTACGAGCAGTACTTC | CASSLAGTLSYEQYF
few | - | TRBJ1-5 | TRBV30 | TGTGCCTGGAGAGGAGCCAGCAACAATCAGCCCCAGCATTTT | CAWRGASNNQPQHF
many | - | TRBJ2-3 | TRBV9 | TGTGCCAGCAGCGTAACAAGTCTCTTGGCCCCTGGCACAGATACGCAGTATTTT | CASSVTSLLAPGTDTQYF
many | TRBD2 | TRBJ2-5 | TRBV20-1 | TGCAGTGCCCGACCTTTAGCGGGAGGGGGACAAGAGACCCAGTACTTC | CSARPLAGGGQETQYF
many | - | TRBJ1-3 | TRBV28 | TGTGCCAGCATGCCGCAGAGAGGGGTCAACTCTGGAAACACCATATATTTT | CASMPQRGVNSGNTIYF
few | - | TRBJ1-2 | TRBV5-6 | TGTGCCAGCAGAACAGAGAACTATGGCTACACCTTC | CASRTENYGYTF
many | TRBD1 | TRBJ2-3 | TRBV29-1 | TGCAGCGTTGAAAAGGGGGCCGGGTCAGATACGCAGTATTTT | CSVEKGAGSDTQYF
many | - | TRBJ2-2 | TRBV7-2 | TGTGCCAGCAGCTTGAGGGGCACCCCGAACACCGGGGAGCTGTTTTTT | CASSLRGTPNTGELFF
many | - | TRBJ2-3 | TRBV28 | TGTGCCAGCAGTTTTACAGGGCCTACAACGGGCACAGATACGCAGTATTTT | CASSFTGPTTGTDTQYF
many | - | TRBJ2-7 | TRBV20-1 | TGCAGTGCTAGAGATGGGGGTCGAGGGGCGAACTCCTACGAGCAGTACTTC | CSARDGGRGANSYEQYF
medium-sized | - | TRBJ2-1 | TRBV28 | TGTGCCAGCAACCCCGGTCTAGCGTACAATGAGCAGTTCTTC | CASNPGLAYNEQFF
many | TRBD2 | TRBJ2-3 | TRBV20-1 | TGCAGTGCTAGAGATACTAGCGGGGGCACAGATACGCAGTATTTT | CSARDTSGGTDTQYF
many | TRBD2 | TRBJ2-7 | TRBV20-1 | TGCAGTGCTAGAGAATCCGGGAGGTCCTACGAGCAGTACTTC | CSARESGRSYEQYF